The 21 T cell receptor beta chains presented below share a single source sample, sequenced in a study of T cell changes during pregnancy in multiple sclerosis. Profiling relied on immunoSEQ multiplex PCR, and the TCRdb table lists in-frame clones only, not all of them. The repertoire holds roughly 57,000 clones, under 95% seen once, with 2.5% to 3.5% in the top ten. This specimen consisted of CD8+ T cells from peripheral blood mononuclear cells, obtained before pregnancy. The receptor source for this set is a female donor with multiple sclerosis, enrolled in a pregnancy study.

V gene TRBV13 combines with J gene TRBJ1-1; TRBD1 aligns across 7 bases. The CDR3 sequence is 14 residues long. V gave up 5 bases and J gave up 1 base; unmatched junction bases: 4. In germline, CDR1 is PRHDT, CDR2 FYEKMQ (reference sequence). CDR3 nucleotide sequence: TGTGCCAGCAGCACCCGGACAGGGAACACTGAAGCTTTCTTT. Translated, it gives CASSTRTGNTEAFF. Combining the CDR3 with reference TRBV13 and TRBJ1-1 gives the whole variable domain AAGVIQSPRHLIKEKRETATLKCYPIPRHDTVYWYQQGPGQDPQFLISFYEKMQSDKGSIPDRFSAQQFSDYHSELNMSSLELGDSALYFCASSTRTGNTEAFFGQGTRLTVV.

The chain carries TRBV7-3 and TRBJ1-1; no definite D call. The CDR3 consists of 14 residues. The ends were cut back, 5 bases at V and 3 bases at J, with 13 bases in the middle. From germline, CDR1 is SGHTA and CDR2 FQGTGA. The CDR3 here is CASSAAGWDTEAFF. In DNA, the CDR3 is TGTGCCAGCAGCGCGGCGGGGTGGGACACTGAAGCTTTCTTT.

This clone appeared a few times. The CDR3 loop reads CASSGTSGGVHQQYF. For the CDR3, the DNA is TGTGCCAGCAGCGGTACTAGCGGGGGAGTCCACCAGCAGTACTTC. This chain connects TRBV5-6 to TRBJ2-7, with 11 bases identical to TRBD2. V was clipped by 4 bases and J by 8 bases; unmatched bases: 11. CDR1 SGHDT and CDR2 YYEEEE come from the germline V gene. CDR3 size: 15 residues. The complete variable domain, with remaining parts taken from reference TRBV5-6 and TRBJ2-7, reads DAGVTQSPTHLIKTRGQQVTLRCSPKSGHDTVSWYQQALGQGPQFIFQYYEEEERQRGNFPDRFSGHQFPNYSSELNVNALLLGDSALYLCASSGTSGGVHQQYFGPGTRLTVT.

The chain has TRBV6-1 and TRBJ2-2, with 10 positions matching TRBD1. Germline lookup yields CDR1 MNHNS and CDR2 SASEGT. The CDR3 covers 15 residues. V shed 8 bases, J shed 3 bases, and the junction held 6 bases outside the gene matches. CDR3: CASVIGTGDTGELFF. The DNA of the CDR3 is TGTGCCAGCGTGATCGGGACAGGGGACACCGGGGAGCTGTTTTTT.

This chain joins TRBV7-3 and TRBJ2-7, with 10 bases matching TRBD2. V dropped 5 bases and J dropped 6; count of bases not matched to a gene: 7. This CDR3 comprises 14 residues. Germline lookup yields CDR1 SGHTA and CDR2 FQGTGA. CDR3 nucleotides: TGTGCCAGCAGCCCTAGCGGGGGTCTCTTCGAGCAGTACTTC. Amino acid sequence: CASSPSGGLFEQYF. The entire variable domain, with the rest obtained from reference TRBV7-3 and TRBJ2-7, is as follows: GAGVSQTPSNKVTEKGKYVELRCDPISGHTALYWYRQSLGQGPEFLIYFQGTGAADDSGLPNDRFFAVRPEGSVSTLKIQRTERGDSAVYLCASSPSGGLFEQYFGPGTRLTVT.

The rearrangement uses TRBV2 and TRBJ1-5; TRBD1 is a possible D gene (6 bases). V lost 6 bases to trimming and J lost 6 bases, with 15 bases between them. CDR1 and CDR2 (germline): SNHLY, FYNNEI. CDR3 length: 14 residues. The CDR3 region is CASRPQGYGQPQHF. The CDR3 DNA follows: TGTGCCAGCAGACCACAGGGTTACGGTCAGCCCCAGCATTTT. Full variable domain (missing parts from reference TRBV2 and TRBJ1-5): EPEVTQTPSHQVTQMGQEVILRCVPISNHLYFYWYRQILGQKVEFLVSFYNNEISEKSEIFDDQFSVERPDGSNFTLKIRSTKLEDSAMYFCASRPQGYGQPQHFGDGTRLSIL.

As to this clone: At one end, the junction sequence differs from germline, possibly due to a read error. J is TRBJ2-1 and V is TRBV7-7, with TRBD1 identical over 7 bases. Per the germline V gene, CDR1 is SSHAT and CDR2 is FNYEAQ (reference sequence). The CDR3 covers 15 residues. CDR3 in amino acids: CASSPRQGEYNEQFF. CDR3 sequence (DNA): TGTGCTAGCAGCCCAAGGCAGGGGGAATACAATGAGCAGTTCTTC. Variable domain in full (rest from reference TRBV7-7 and TRBJ2-1): GAGVSQSPRYKVTKRGQDVTLRCDPISSHATLYWYQQALGQGPEFLTYFNYEAQPDKSGLPSDRFSAERPEGSISTLTIQRTEQRDSAMYRCASSPRQGEYNEQFFGPGTRLTVL.

The rearrangement uses TRBV7-9 and TRBJ2-5; D gene uncertain. CDR1 is SEHNR, CDR2 FQNEAQ, per germline (reference sequence). Trimming removed 2 bases from V and 1 base from J, with 14 bases in between. The CDR3 runs 16 residues. CDR3 amino acids: CASSLLAQVGQETQYF. CDR3 nucleotide sequence: TGTGCCAGCAGCTTATTGGCCCAGGTCGGCCAAGAGACCCAGTACTTC.

This chain joins TRBV19 and TRBJ1-1, with D maybe TRBD1 (5 bases). Germline-derived CDR1 and CDR2 are LNHDA and SQIVND (reference sequence). This CDR3 comprises 12 residues. V lost 5 bases and J lost 11, with 15 bases in between. The CDR3 sequence: CASSPFDSVAFF. The CDR3 nucleotides read TGTGCCAGTAGTCCTTTCGACAGTGTTGCTTTCTTT.

The chain has TRBV5-6 and TRBJ1-1, with 7 bases that match TRBD1. V shed 5 bases, J shed 3 bases, and the junction held 16 bases outside the gene matches. The CDR3 is 17 residues long. Germline V CDR1 and CDR2: SGHDT, YYEEEE. The CDR3 loop reads CASSRSGTEIWDTEAFF. The DNA for the CDR3 is TGTGCCAGCAGTCGATCCGGGACAGAAATTTGGGACACTGAAGCTTTCTTT.

The rearrangement links TRBV29-1 to TRBJ2-7, with TRBD1 matching 9 bases. This CDR3 comprises 15 residues. The junction had 11 bases not matched to a gene; V was cut back by 2 bases and J by 6 bases. The germline gives CDR1 SQVTM, CDR2 ANQGSEA. The CDR3 here is CSVEHTTGGMSEQYF. Here the CDR3 DNA reads TGCAGCGTTGAACACACGACAGGGGGGATGTCCGAGCAGTACTTC.

J is TRBJ2-7 and V is TRBV30; weak D call: TRBD2 (6 bases). The CDR3 length is 15 residues. The germline V gene encodes CDR1 GTSNPN and CDR2 SVGIG (reference sequence). The V and J ends lost 4 bases and 2 bases respectively, with 18 bases between them. The CDR3 region is CAWIRVGGTPYEQYF. The CDR3 DNA follows: TGTGCCTGGATACGCGTCGGGGGTACCCCCTACGAGCAGTACTTC. Full variable domain (missing parts from reference TRBV30 and TRBJ2-7): SQTIHQWPATLVQPVGSPLSLECTVEGTSNPNLYWYRQAAGRGLQLLFYSVGIGQISSEVPQNLSASRPQDRQFILSSKKLLLSDSGFYLCAWIRVGGTPYEQYFGPGTRLTVT.

The chain links TRBV30 to TRBJ2-4; 8 positions match TRBD2. Germline CDR1 and CDR2: GTSNPN and SVGIG (reference sequence). CDR3 size: 15 residues. Trimming removed 0 bases from V and 1 base from J; junction bases left unmatched: 2. In DNA form, the CDR3 reads TGTGCCTGGAGTGTACCGGGGGGGGCCAAAAACATTCAGTACTTC. Translated: CAWSVPGGAKNIQYF. The full variable domain, its missing parts supplied by reference TRBV30 and TRBJ2-4, is SQTIHQWPATLVQPVGSPLSLECTVEGTSNPNLYWYRQAAGRGLQLLFYSVGIGQISSEVPQNLSASRPQDRQFILSSKKLLLSDSGFYLCAWSVPGGAKNIQYFGAGTRLSVL.

The V call is TRBV19, the J call TRBJ2-2, with a possible D match to TRBD2 (5 bases). The CDR3 consists of 12 residues. With 6 bases removed from V and 5 bases from J, the gap between germline ends came to 7 bases. Germline loops: CDR1 LNHDA, CDR2 SQIVND (reference sequence). The CDR3: CASRGETGELFF. The CDR3 DNA is TGTGCCAGTAGGGGAGAAACCGGGGAGCTGTTTTTT. The full variable domain, rest sourced from reference TRBV19 and TRBJ2-2, is DGGITQSPKYLFRKEGQNVTLSCEQNLNHDAMYWYRQDPGQGLRLIYYSQIVNDFQKGDIAEGYSVSREKKESFPLTVTSAQKNPTAFYLCASRGETGELFFGEGSRLTVL.

This rearrangement joins TRBV10-3 to TRBJ2-1; 7 nucleotides agree with TRBD2. Trimming at V came to 0 bases and at J to 10 bases, leaving 6 bases not matched to a gene. Germline V lookup: CDR1 ENHRY, CDR2 SYGVKD. This CDR3 has 14 residues. In DNA form, the CDR3 reads TGTGCCATCAGTGAGTCGATGGGGGGGGTCGAGCAGTTCTTC. Protein product: CAISESMGGVEQFF.

This sequence joins TRBV12-5 and TRBJ2-7; 8 bases line up with TRBD1. Germline V CDR1 and CDR2: LGHNT, FRNRAP. The CDR3 has 12 residues. After removal of 7 bases from V and 6 bases from J, the junction contained 5 bases not matched to a gene. The CDR3 DNA follows: TGTGCTAGTGCCCCGGACAGGGCCGAGCAGTACTTC. Its protein is CASAPDRAEQYF.

V usage is TRBV9 and J usage is TRBJ2-1; D is perhaps TRBD2 (5 bases). Germline CDR1 and CDR2: SGDLS and YYNGEE. V dropped 0 bases and J dropped 4 bases, with 11 bases sitting between them. The CDR3 has 15 residues. The CDR3 DNA follows: TGTGCCAGCAGCGTAGCCCGGGATCTTTACAATGAGCAGTTCTTC. Its translation is CASSVARDLYNEQFF.

The sample holds one count of this clone. The rearrangement joins TRBV30 to TRBJ2-7; 10 nucleotides agree with TRBD2. The germline V gene has CDR1 GTSNPN and CDR2 SVGIG (reference sequence). The junction had 4 bases not matched to a gene; V was cut back by 1 base and J by 4 bases. CDR3 length equals 14 residues. The CDR3 loop reads CAWSESGGGYEQYF. As DNA, the CDR3 is TGTGCCTGGAGTGAAAGCGGGGGGGGTTACGAGCAGTACTTC.

The sample holds one count of this clone. V and J are TRBV7-9 and TRBJ1-2; D may be TRBD1 (5 bases). Germline V lookup: CDR1 SEHNR, CDR2 FQNEAQ (reference sequence). The CDR3 sequence is 14 residues long. Trimming removed 2 bases from V and 8 bases from J, with 15 bases in between. The CDR3 is CASSLIGGEEGYTF. Here the CDR3 DNA reads TGTGCCAGCAGCTTAATTGGAGGGGAGGAAGGCTACACCTTC. The whole variable domain, filled in from reference TRBV7-9 and TRBJ1-2, reads DTGVSQNPRHKITKRGQNVTFRCDPISEHNRLYWYRQTLGQGPEFLTYFQNEAQLEKSRLLSDRFSAERPKGSFSTLEIQRTEQGDSAMYLCASSLIGGEEGYTFGSGTRLTVV.

J is TRBJ2-4 and V is TRBV9; 10 positions agree with TRBD1. V lost 0 bases, J lost 8 bases, and 8 bases stayed unmatched. CDR3 length: 16 residues. CDR1 and CDR2 (germline): SGDLS, YYNGEE. Here the CDR3 DNA reads TGTGCCAGCAGCGTAGGTGCGGGACAGGGGATTCACATTCAGTACTTC. Protein sequence: CASSVGAGQGIHIQYF.

The genes are TRBV19 and TRBJ2-3; 8 bases agree with TRBD2. Trimming removed 6 bases from V and 2 bases from J; junction bases left unmatched: 10. The CDR3 is 16 residues long. Germline CDR1 reads LNHDA; CDR2 reads SQIVND (reference sequence). As DNA, the CDR3 is TGTGCCAGTAGAGATCTCGGGGGGGGTCCCACAGATACGCAGTATTTT. Encoded protein: CASRDLGGGPTDTQYF.